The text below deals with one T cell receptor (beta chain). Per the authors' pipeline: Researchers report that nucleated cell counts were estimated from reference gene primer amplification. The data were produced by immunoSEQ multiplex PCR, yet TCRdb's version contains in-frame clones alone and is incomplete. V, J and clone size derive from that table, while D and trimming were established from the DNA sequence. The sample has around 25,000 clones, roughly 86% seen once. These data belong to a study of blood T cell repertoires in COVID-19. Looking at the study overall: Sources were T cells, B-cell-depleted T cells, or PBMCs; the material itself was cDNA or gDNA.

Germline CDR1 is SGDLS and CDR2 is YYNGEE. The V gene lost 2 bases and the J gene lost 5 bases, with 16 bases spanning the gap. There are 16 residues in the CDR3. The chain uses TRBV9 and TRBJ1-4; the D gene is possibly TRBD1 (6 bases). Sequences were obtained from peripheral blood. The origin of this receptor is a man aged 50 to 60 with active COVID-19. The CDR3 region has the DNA TGTGCCAGCAGCGTTGATTACCGGGACACGAATGAAAAACTGTTTTTT. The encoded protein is CASSVDYRDTNEKLFF.